Each of the 5 T cell receptor beta chains below was sequenced from the same sample in a study of T cells after yellow fever vaccination (dated by TCRdb to about 2019). Interpreted using the paper, the treatment or condition label stands for: live attenuated yellow fever vaccine strain. Receptor libraries were prepared by 5' RACE. The sequencing machine was an Illumina HiSeq 2500. The raw public data were reprocessed by TCRdb itself: fastp quality trimming at Q25, MiXCR clonotype calling, in-frame beta chains only. Rows with a matching CDR3 protein are joined into one entry that keeps the most common DNA and genes. This sample has a few hundred thousand distinct CDR3 sequences in its table, and around 6.8% of those were observed once. The biggest ten clones account for about a sixth of the sample. Sequencing used PBMCs, obtained about 41 days after the first yellow fever vaccination. The receptors shown here come from a man aged 18 to 30 who received the YFV17D yellow fever vaccine.

The chain joins TRBV4-3 to TRBJ2-5, with 10 bases lining up with TRBD2. The CDR3 totals 16 residues. After removal of 2 bases from V and 5 bases from J, the junction contained 8 bases not matched to a gene. CDR1 and CDR2 (germline): LGHNA, YSLEER. The CDR3 nucleotides read TGCGCCAGCAGCCAAAGGTCCTCAGCGGGAGGGGAGACCCAGTACTTC. Translating gives CASSQRSSAGGETQYF.

The rearrangement links TRBV7-3 to TRBJ1-2, with D possibly being TRBD1 (5 bases). The V end was cut by 5 bases, the J end by 3 bases, with 13 bases between. The CDR3 has 14 residues. Germline CDR1 is SGHTA and CDR2 is FQGTGA. CDR3 coding DNA: TGTGCCAGCAGCCCCGGGGGGGTTGACTATGGCTACACCTTC. Protein product: CASSPGGVDYGYTF.

This clonotype was seen ten or more times. V gene TRBV9 combines with J gene TRBJ2-7; D gene unclear. Trimming pared 0 bases from V and 0 bases from J, leaving 16 bases between. The CDR3 is 17 residues long. Germline CDR1 is SGDLS and CDR2 is YYNGEE. The CDR3 spells CASSVVIRVYHSYEQYV. In nucleotides, the CDR3 is TGTGCCAGCAGCGTAGTAATCCGAGTCTATCACTCCTACGAGCAGTACGTC.

This clonotype was picked up a small number of times. The genes are TRBV15 and TRBJ2-3, with D uncertain. The CDR3 consists of 14 residues. V lost 5 bases, J lost 5 bases, and 14 bases lay in between. The germline V gene encodes CDR1 LNHNV and CDR2 YYDKDF (reference sequence). The CDR3 DNA reads as TGTGCCACCAGCCACGCATTATCGGGAGATACGCAGTATTTT. Translated, it gives CATSHALSGDTQYF.

The rearrangement links TRBV5-1 to TRBJ1-1, with TRBD1 matching 9 bases. The V gene end was trimmed by 5 bases and the J gene end by 5 bases; junction bases not matched to a gene: 10. The CDR3 covers 15 residues. The germline V gene encodes CDR1 SGHRS and CDR2 YFSETQ. In DNA, the CDR3 is TGCGCCAGCAGTGAAAGGACAGGGGTTGGTACTGAAGCTTTCTTT. Amino acid sequence: CASSERTGVGTEAFF.